Shown below are 11 T cell receptor beta chains from a single sample sequenced in a study of response to subunit inactivated influenza vaccine. One entry per CDR3 protein results from TCRdb running MiXCR on the RT-PCR reads. The data show about 570,000 distinct CDR3 sequences, with roughly 10% seen just once and 11% held by the top ten. The data also belong to a second study, concerning T cells expressing NK-cell markers. That work contributes: TCR beta libraries carry UMIs added by 5'RACE template switching.

The specimen was PBMCs from blood, collected on the day of vaccination. Every receptor here comes from a man aged 45 to 65 who received an inactivated influenza vaccine.

This clonotype has only a few counts. The chain joins TRBV4-3 to TRBJ1-2, with D hard to call. The length of the CDR3 is 16 residues. Germline V gene lookup returns CDR1 LGHNA and CDR2 YSLEER. Trimming took off 0 bases at V and 3 bases at J, with 14 bases between the two ends. The DNA of the CDR3 is TGCGCCAGCAGCCAAGATATGGGTCGTACGGACTATGGCTACACCTTC. Translating it yields CASSQDMGRTDYGYTF.

This chain joins TRBV2 and TRBJ2-7, with D perhaps matching TRBD1 or TRBD2 (5 bases each). The CDR3 consists of 13 residues. Germline-derived CDR1 and CDR2 are SNHLY and FYNNEI. Trimming removed 7 bases at V and 3 bases at J, with 13 bases between. The DNA of the CDR3 is TGTGCCAGCAACCGGGACCGAGACTACGAGCAGTACTTC. It is translated as CASNRDRDYEQYF.

This clonotype was seen a handful of times. CDR3 nucleotides: TGTGCCAGCAGTTTACTAGGGGGCGCTTACGGGGCCAACGTCCTGACTTTC. Its protein product is CASSLLGGAYGANVLTF. The chain couples TRBV28 to TRBJ2-6; TRBD1 agrees at 7 bases. There are 17 residues in the CDR3. Germline V gene sequence: CDR1 MDHEN, CDR2 SYDVKM. With V trimmed by 2 bases and J by 4 bases, 8 bases remained unmatched. Supplemented by reference TRBV28 and TRBJ2-6, the full variable domain reads DVKVTQSSRYLVKRTGEKVFLECVQDMDHENMFWYRQDPGLGLRLIYFSYDVKMKEKGDIPEGYSVSREKKERFSLILESASTNQTSMYLCASSLLGGAYGANVLTFGAGSRLTVL.

This chain uses TRBV5-1 with TRBJ2-3, with D possibly matching TRBD2 (6 bases). V lost 6 bases and J 1 base, leaving 15 bases between the germline ends. The CDR3 extends over 15 amino acids. Germline V CDR1 and CDR2: SGHRS, YFSETQ. CDR3 coding DNA: TGCGCCAGCAACCTGGCCGGGAGAGGCACAGATACGCAGTATTTT. This codes for CASNLAGRGTDTQYF.

The chain is built from TRBV11-2 and TRBJ2-1, with D unresolved. This CDR3 region has 17 residues. Germline V lookup: CDR1 SGHAT, CDR2 FQNNGV. Trimming removed 2 bases from V and 2 bases from J, with 16 bases in between. The CDR3 DNA reads as TGTGCCAGCAGCTTATCATCGGGCCTTAGCCCCTACAATGAGCAGTTCTTC. Translating gives CASSLSSGLSPYNEQFF.

There are a few counts of this clonotype. Here the CDR3 reads CASSPPVPGLAGGETQYF. The CDR3 DNA is TGTGCCAGCAGCCCCCCTGTACCGGGACTAGCGGGAGGAGAGACCCAGTACTTC. The chain couples TRBV11-2 to TRBJ2-5; TRBD2 agrees at 15 bases. The CDR3 is made up of 18 amino acids. V shed 5 bases and J 4 bases; nucleotides not matched to a gene: 11. Germline V gene lookup returns CDR1 SGHAT and CDR2 FQNNGV.

This clonotype was detected a few times. This chain links TRBV6-1 with TRBJ1-2, with a tentative D call TRBD1 (5 bases). Germline CDR1 and CDR2: MNHNS and SASEGT. The CDR3 spans 15 residues. V dropped 7 bases and J dropped 7 bases, with 22 bases sitting between them. The CDR3 DNA is TGTGCCAGCACCGCGCAAGCAGGGCAACCGGGTGGCTACACCTTC. This sequence encodes CASTAQAGQPGGYTF.

J is TRBJ2-2 and V is TRBV6-1; D unclear. Per germline, CDR1 MNHNS and CDR2 SASEGT. This CDR3 is built from 13 residues. V lost 5 bases and J lost 6, with 10 bases in between. In DNA, the CDR3 is TGTGCCAGCAGTATTAGCCGAGCCGGGGAGCTGTTTTTT. Protein: CASSISRAGELFF.

This chain uses TRBV12-3 or TRBV12-4 with TRBJ1-1; perhaps TRBD1 as D (5 bases). The CDR3 covers 16 residues. The germline V and J ends were trimmed by 1 base and 7 bases, with 19 bases remaining between them. CDR3 amino acids: CASSLGGSLYRYEAFF. DNA of the CDR3: TGTGCCAGCAGTTTAGGGGGGAGCCTTTACCGGTATGAAGCTTTCTTT.

V is TRBV5-1 and J is TRBJ2-5; 9 bases agree with TRBD2. Germline lookup yields CDR1 SGHRS and CDR2 YFSETQ. V lost 4 bases and J lost 1; bases outside the gene matches: 8. The CDR3 consists of 16 residues. The DNA of the CDR3 is TGCGCCAGCAGCCCACCCAGCGGGGGGACCCAAGAGACCCAGTACTTC. This gives the protein CASSPPSGGTQETQYF.

The sample holds many counts of this clonotype. The chain is built from TRBV12-3 or TRBV12-4 and TRBJ1-5; D might be TRBD1 (5 bases). V gave up 3 bases and J gave up 3 bases, with 9 bases separating them. CDR3 size: 14 residues. This chain's CDR3 is CASSLGGDNQPQHF. In DNA, the CDR3 is TGTGCCAGCAGTTTGGGGGGAGACAATCAGCCCCAGCATTTT.